This T cell receptor beta chain was sequenced for a study of radiation and T cells in renal cell carcinoma. Overall study context: Nephrectomy followed 15 Gy stereotactic body radiation by 4 weeks.

General study points: Pretreatment tumor biopsies were lacking, so baseline clonotypes are unknown. Top tumor clonotypes rose in blood 2 weeks post-radiation, then contracted.

Specified time point: baseline pretreatment blood. Treatment meaning: 15 Gy SBRT to primary tumor, nephrectomy 4 weeks later. Blood was sampled at baseline, 2 weeks and 4 weeks after SBRT. In germline, CDR1 is SGDLS, CDR2 YYNGEE. J gave up 1 base and V 4 bases, and 7 bases lay outside the gene matches. The CDR3 has 15 amino acids. Libraries were prepared by immunoSEQ multiplex PCR; TCRdb keeps only in-frame clonotypes and omits some of them. The sample lists about 150,000 clones, about 88% occurring once. Details on this clone: What it binds is not known.

The specimen comprised blood, sampled from a patient whose treatment included radiotherapy and nephrectomy. The chain combines TRBV9 with TRBJ1-2, with 7 bases fitting TRBD1. This TCR came from a woman between 65 and 79 years old with renal cell carcinoma. This CDR3 reads CASSMTGRINYGYTF. CDR3 in DNA: TGTGCCAGCAGCATGACAGGGAGGATTAACTATGGCTACACCTTC. The full variable domain, completed using reference TRBV9 and TRBJ1-2, is DSGVTQTPKHLITATGQRVTLRCSPRSGDLSVYWYQQSLDQGLQFLIQYYNGEERAKGNILERFSAQQFPDLHSELNLSSLELGDSALYFCASSMTGRINYGYTFGSGTRLTVV.